A single sample gave rise to the 8 T cell receptor beta chains below, sequenced in a study of cytomegalovirus exposure and HLA in healthy donors. The PCR was carried out with 60 Vbeta primers and 13 Jbeta primers. Measured with immunoSEQ multiplex PCR; TCRdb has only the in-frame clones, and not every one. This table holds 150,000 to 200,000 clones, approximately 70% found once. Sequences were obtained from PBMCs. The source is a middle-aged man in good health and CMV-seropositive.

This clone showed up just a few times. This chain uses TRBV7-2 with TRBJ1-1; D remains unclear. This CDR3 has 16 amino acids. V dropped 2 bases and J dropped 4 bases, with 17 bases sitting between them. In germline, CDR1 is SGHTA, CDR2 FQGNSA. The CDR3 region has the DNA TGTGCCAGCAGCTTAAACTCGGGCCGTGGAGGCACTGAAGCTTTCTTT. It translates to CASSLNSGRGGTEAFF.

This clone was counted between two and nine times. The chain recombines TRBV4-3 with TRBJ2-1, with D maybe TRBD1 (5 bases). The CDR3 contains 18 residues. The V end lost 0 bases, the J end lost 1 base, and 16 bases lay between the germline ends. The V gene's germline CDR1 is LGHNA and CDR2 YSLEER. The CDR3 is CASSQDSNPSGSYNEQFF. The CDR3 nucleotides read TGCGCCAGCAGCCAAGATTCCAACCCGTCAGGGTCCTACAATGAGCAGTTCTTC.

This rearrangement joins TRBV6-6 to TRBJ1-5; D remains unclear. The germline gives CDR1 MNHNY, CDR2 SVGAGI (reference sequence). V shed 6 bases and J shed 7 bases, with 13 bases lying between them. This CDR3 has 13 residues. The CDR3 sequence: CASSPQRGQPQHF. As DNA, the CDR3 is TGTGCCAGCAGCCCCCAAAGAGGGCAGCCCCAGCATTTT.

There are a few counts of this clone. This chain joins TRBV5-4 and TRBJ2-2; 10 bases line up with TRBD2. The CDR3 is 15 residues long. V trimming: 0 bases; J trimming: 6 bases; junction bases outside the gene matches: 2. The germline gives CDR1 SGHNT, CDR2 YYREEE (reference sequence). The chain's CDR3 is CASSLEGLAPGELFF. The CDR3 DNA reads as TGTGCCAGCAGCTTGGAGGGACTAGCGCCCGGGGAGCTGTTTTTT.

The chain joins TRBV12-5 to TRBJ1-5; 7 nucleotides align to TRBD1. Germline assignment: CDR1 LGHNT and CDR2 FRNRAP. The CDR3 spans 14 residues. Unmatched junction bases numbered 3, after V lost 6 bases and J lost 1 base. The DNA for the CDR3 is TGTGCTAGTGGGCTGACAGGGAGCAATCAGCCCCAGCATTTT. Its translation: CASGLTGSNQPQHF.

The chain has TRBV5-4 and TRBJ2-7, with 11 bases that match TRBD2. Germline-derived CDR1 and CDR2 are SGHNT and YYREEE (reference sequence). This CDR3 comprises 15 residues. The J segment lost 2 bases and the V segment lost 2 bases, leaving 3 bases of the junction unmatched. Here the CDR3 DNA reads TGTGCCAGCAGCTTCCTAGCGGGGGGTCCCTACGAGCAGTACTTC. Residues: CASSFLAGGPYEQYF.

V is TRBV4-1 and J is TRBJ1-6; D remains ambiguous. The CDR3 sequence is 16 residues long. The germline V gene encodes CDR1 MGHRA and CDR2 YSYEKL. Trimming pared 3 bases from V and 8 bases from J, leaving 17 bases between. As DNA, the CDR3 is TGCGCCAGCAGCCATCTTAAAACGGGGTGGGATTCACCCCTCCACTTT. Protein sequence: CASSHLKTGWDSPLHF.

The J gene is TRBJ1-4, the V gene TRBV15; 10 bases align to TRBD1. In germline, CDR1 is LNHNV, CDR2 YYDKDF (reference sequence). The junction had 1 base not matched to a gene; V was cut back by 0 bases and J by 6 bases. The CDR3 totals 15 residues. The chain's CDR3 is CATSREGQGHEKLFF. CDR3 bases: TGTGCCACCAGCAGAGAGGGACAGGGGCATGAAAAACTGTTTTTT.